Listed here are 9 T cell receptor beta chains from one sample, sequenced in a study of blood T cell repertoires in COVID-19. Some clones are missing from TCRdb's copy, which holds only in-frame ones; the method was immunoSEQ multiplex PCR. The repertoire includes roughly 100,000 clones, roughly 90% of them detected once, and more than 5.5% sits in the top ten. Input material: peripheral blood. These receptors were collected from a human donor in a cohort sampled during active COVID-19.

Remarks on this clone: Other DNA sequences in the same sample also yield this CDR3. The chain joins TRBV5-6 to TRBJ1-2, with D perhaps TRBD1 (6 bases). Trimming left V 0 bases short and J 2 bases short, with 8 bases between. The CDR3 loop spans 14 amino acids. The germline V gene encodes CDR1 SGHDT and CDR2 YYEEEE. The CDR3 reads CASSLVRGNYGYTF. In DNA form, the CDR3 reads TGTGCCAGCAGCTTGGTGAGGGGGAACTATGGCTACACCTTC. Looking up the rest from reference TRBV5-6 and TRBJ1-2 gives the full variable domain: DAGVTQSPTHLIKTRGQQVTLRCSPKSGHDTVSWYQQALGQGPQFIFQYYEEEERQRGNFPDRFSGHQFPNYSSELNVNALLLGDSALYLCASSLVRGNYGYTFGSGTRLTVV.

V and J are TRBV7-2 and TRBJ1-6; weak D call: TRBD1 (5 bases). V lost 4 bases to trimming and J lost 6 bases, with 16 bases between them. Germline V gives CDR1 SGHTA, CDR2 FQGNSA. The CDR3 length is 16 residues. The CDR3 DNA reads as TGTGCCAGCAGCTGGTGGGGGGGAGGAGGTAATTCACCCCTCCACTTT. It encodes CASSWWGGGGNSPLHF. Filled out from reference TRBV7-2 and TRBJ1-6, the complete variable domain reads GAGVSQSPSNKVTEKGKDVELRCDPISGHTALYWYRQSLGQGLEFLIYFQGNSAPDKSGLPSDRFSAERTGGSVSTLTIQRTQQEDSAVYLCASSWWGGGGNSPLHFGNGTRLTVT.

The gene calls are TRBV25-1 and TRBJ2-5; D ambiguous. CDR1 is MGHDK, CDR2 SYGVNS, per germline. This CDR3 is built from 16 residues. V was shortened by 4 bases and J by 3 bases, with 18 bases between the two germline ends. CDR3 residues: CASSGGPLLIEETQYF. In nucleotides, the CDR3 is TGTGCCAGCAGTGGTGGTCCCCTCCTTATAGAAGAGACCCAGTACTTC.

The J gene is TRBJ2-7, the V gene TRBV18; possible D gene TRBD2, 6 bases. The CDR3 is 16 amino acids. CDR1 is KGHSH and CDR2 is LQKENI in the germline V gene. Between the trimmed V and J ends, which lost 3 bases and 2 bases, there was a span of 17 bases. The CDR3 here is CASSPRGIPSTYEQYF. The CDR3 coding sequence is TGTGCCAGCTCACCCCGGGGGATCCCTAGCACCTACGAGCAGTACTTC. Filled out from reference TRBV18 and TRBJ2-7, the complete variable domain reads NAGVMQNPRHLVRRRGQEARLRCSPMKGHSHVYWYRQLPEEGLKFMVYLQKENIIDESGMPKERFSAEFPKEGPSILRIQQVVRGDSAAYFCASSPRGIPSTYEQYFGPGTRLTVT.

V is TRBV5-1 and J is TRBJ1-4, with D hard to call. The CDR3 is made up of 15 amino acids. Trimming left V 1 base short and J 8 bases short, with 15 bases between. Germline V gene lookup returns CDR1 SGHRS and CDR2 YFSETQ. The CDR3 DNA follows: TGCGCCAGCAGCTTGCGGGGAGGAACCATGGAAAAACTGTTTTTT. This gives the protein CASSLRGGTMEKLFF.

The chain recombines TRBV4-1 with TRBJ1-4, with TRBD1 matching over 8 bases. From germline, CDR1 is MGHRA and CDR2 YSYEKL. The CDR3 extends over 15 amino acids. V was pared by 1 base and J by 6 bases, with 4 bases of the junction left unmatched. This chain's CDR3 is CASSQGDRRDEKLFF. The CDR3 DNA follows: TGCGCCAGCAGCCAAGGGGACAGGAGGGATGAAAAACTGTTTTTT.

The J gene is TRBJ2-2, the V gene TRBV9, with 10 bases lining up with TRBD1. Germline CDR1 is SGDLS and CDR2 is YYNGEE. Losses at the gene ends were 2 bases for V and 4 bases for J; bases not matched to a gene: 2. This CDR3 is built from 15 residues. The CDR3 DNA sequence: TGTGCCAGCAGCGTGACAGGGGGCGGCACCGGGGAGCTGTTTTTT. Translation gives CASSVTGGGTGELFF.

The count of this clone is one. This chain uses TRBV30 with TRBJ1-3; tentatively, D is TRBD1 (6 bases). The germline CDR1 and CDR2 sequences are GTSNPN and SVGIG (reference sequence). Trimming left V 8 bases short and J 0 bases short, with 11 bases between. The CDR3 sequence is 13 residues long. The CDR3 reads CARTGFSGNTIYF. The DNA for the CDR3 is TGTGCCCGCACAGGGTTCTCTGGAAACACCATATATTTT.

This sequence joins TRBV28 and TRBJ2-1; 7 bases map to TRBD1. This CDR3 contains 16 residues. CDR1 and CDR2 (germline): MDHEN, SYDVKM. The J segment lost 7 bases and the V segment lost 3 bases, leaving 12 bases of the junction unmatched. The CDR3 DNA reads TGTGCCAGCAGTTTCCAACAGGGGACGTGGGCAAATGAGCAGTTCTTC. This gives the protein CASSFQQGTWANEQFF.